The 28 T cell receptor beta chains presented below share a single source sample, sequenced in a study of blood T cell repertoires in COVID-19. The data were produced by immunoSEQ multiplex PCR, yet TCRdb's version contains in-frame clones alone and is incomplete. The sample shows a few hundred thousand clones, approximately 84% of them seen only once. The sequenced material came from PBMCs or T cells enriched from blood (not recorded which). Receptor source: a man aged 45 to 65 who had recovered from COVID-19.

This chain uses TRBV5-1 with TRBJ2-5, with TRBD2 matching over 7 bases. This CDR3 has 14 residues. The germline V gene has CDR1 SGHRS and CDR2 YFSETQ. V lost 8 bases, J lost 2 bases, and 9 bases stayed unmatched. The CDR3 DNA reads TGCGCCAGTCTTCCGGGAGGCGAGCAAGAGACCCAGTACTTC. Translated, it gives CASLPGGEQETQYF.

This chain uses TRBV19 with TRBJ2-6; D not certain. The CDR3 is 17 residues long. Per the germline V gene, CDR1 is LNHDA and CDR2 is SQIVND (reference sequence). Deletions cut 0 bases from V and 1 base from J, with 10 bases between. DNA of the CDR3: TGTGCCAGTAGTATAGAGCCAGAGACATCTGGGGCCAACGTCCTGACTTTC. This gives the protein CASSIEPETSGANVLTF.

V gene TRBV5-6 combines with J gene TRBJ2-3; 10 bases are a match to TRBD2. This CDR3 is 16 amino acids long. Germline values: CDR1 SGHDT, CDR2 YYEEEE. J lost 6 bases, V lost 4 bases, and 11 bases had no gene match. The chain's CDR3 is CASSTGTSAAADTQYF. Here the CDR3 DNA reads TGTGCCAGCAGCACTGGGACTAGCGCCGCGGCGGATACGCAGTATTTT.

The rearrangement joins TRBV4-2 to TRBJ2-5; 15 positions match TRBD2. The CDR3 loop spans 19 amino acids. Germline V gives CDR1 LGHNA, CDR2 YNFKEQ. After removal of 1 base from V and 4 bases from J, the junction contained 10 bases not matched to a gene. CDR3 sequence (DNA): TGTGCCAGCAGCCAAGTCGGGGGACTAGCGGGGGGACCGCGAGAGACCCAGTACTTC. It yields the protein CASSQVGGLAGGPRETQYF.

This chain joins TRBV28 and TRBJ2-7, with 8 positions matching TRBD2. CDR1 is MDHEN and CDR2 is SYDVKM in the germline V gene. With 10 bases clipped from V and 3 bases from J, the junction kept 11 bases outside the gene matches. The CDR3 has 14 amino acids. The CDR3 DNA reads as TGTGCCACGAACGGGGGGGCGAGGGGCTACGAGCAGTACTTC. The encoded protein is CATNGGARGYEQYF.

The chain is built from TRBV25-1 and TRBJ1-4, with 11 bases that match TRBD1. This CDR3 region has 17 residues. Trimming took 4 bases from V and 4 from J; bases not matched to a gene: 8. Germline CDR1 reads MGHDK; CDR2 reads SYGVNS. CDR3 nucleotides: TGTGCCAGCAGTGTCTGGACAGGGGGCGCCCTTAATGAAAAACTGTTTTTT. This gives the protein CASSVWTGGALNEKLFF.

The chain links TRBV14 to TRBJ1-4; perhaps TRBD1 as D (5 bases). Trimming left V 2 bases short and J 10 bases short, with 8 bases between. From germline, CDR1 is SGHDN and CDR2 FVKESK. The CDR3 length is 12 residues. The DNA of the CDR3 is TGTGCCAGCAGCCAATATCAGGGAAAACTGTTTTTT. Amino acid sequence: CASSQYQGKLFF. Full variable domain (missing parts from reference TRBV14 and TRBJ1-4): EAGVTQFPSHSVIEKGQTVTLRCDPISGHDNLYWYRRVMGKEIKFLLHFVKESKQDESGMPNNRFLAERTGGTYSTLKVQPAELEDSGVYFCASSQYQGKLFFGSGTQLSVL.

The CDR3 loop is CARSFRGWGQPQHF. The DNA for the CDR3 is TGTGCCAGAAGCTTTCGGGGTTGGGGTCAGCCCCAGCATTTT. V gene TRBV7-5 combines with J gene TRBJ1-5. TRBV7-5 is designated a pseudogene. This CDR3 has 14 residues.

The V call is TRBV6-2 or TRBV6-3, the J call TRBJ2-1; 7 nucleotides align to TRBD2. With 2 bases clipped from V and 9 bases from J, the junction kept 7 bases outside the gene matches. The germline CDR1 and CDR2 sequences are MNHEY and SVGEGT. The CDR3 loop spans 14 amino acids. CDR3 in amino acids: CASSYLTSRGEQFF. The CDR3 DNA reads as TGTGCCAGCAGTTACCTGACTAGCCGGGGTGAGCAGTTCTTC.

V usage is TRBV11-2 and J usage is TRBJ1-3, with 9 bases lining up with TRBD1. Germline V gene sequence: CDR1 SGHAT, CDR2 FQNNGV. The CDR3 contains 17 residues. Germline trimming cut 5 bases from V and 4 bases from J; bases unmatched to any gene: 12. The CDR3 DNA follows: TGTGCCAGCAGCGGATGGGAACAGGGGGCAGGAGGAAACACCATATATTTT. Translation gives CASSGWEQGAGGNTIYF.

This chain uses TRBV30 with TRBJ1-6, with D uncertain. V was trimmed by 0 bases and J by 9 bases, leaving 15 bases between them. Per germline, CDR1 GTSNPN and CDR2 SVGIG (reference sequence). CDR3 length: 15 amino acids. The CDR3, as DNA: TGTGCCTGGAGTGTGGGCCTCCCGGGAGGTTCACCCCTCCACTTT. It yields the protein CAWSVGLPGGSPLHF.

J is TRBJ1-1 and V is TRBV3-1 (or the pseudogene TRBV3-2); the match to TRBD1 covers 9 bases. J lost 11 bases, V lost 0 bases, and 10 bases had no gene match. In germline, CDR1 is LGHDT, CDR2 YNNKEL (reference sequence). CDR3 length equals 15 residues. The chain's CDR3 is CASSQDLGTGGRAFF. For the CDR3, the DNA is TGTGCCAGCAGCCAAGATTTGGGAACAGGGGGCCGCGCTTTCTTT.

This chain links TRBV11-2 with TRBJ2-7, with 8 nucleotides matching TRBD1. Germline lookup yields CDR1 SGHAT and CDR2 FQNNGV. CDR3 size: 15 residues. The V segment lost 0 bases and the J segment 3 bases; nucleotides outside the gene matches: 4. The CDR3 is CASSLDPTGDYEQYF. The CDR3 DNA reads TGTGCCAGCAGCTTAGACCCGACAGGGGACTACGAGCAGTACTTC.

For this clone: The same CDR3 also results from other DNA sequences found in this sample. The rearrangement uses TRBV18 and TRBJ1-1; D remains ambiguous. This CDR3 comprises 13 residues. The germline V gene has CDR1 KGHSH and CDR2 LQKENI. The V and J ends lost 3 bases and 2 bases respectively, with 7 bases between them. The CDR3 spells CASSPTRNTEAFF. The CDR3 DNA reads TGTGCCAGCTCACCGACACGAAACACTGAAGCTTTCTTT.

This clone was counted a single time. CDR3 DNA: TGTGCCGAAATTCTCGGTCCCGGAGGTGGAGCTTTCTTT. Translation gives CAEILGPGGGAFF. The rearrangement joins TRBV30 to TRBJ1-1; D is unclear. The germline CDR1 and CDR2 sequences are GTSNPN and SVGIG (reference sequence). The germline V and J ends were trimmed by 8 bases and 10 bases, with 23 bases remaining between them. CDR3 length: 13 residues.

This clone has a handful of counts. The CDR3 DNA sequence: TGTGCCAGCCTCAAGGGACAGGGCACCGGGGAGCTGTTTTTT. Its protein product is CASLKGQGTGELFF. This chain joins TRBV2 and TRBJ2-2; 9 bases line up with TRBD1. The CDR3 has 14 residues. With 8 bases clipped from V and 4 bases from J, the junction kept 5 bases outside the gene matches. Germline lookup yields CDR1 SNHLY and CDR2 FYNNEI.

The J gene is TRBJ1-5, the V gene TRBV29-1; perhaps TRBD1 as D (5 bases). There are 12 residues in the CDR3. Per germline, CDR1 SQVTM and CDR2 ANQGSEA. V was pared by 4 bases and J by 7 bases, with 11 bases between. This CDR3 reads CSVGTGRQPQHF. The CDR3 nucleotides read TGCAGCGTTGGCACAGGCCGGCAGCCCCAGCATTTT.

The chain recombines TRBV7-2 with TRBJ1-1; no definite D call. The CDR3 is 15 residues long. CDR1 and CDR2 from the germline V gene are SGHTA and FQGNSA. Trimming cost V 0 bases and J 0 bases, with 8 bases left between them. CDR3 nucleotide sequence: TGTGCCAGCAGCTTAGCTCCAGGAATGAACACTGAAGCTTTCTTT. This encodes CASSLAPGMNTEAFF.

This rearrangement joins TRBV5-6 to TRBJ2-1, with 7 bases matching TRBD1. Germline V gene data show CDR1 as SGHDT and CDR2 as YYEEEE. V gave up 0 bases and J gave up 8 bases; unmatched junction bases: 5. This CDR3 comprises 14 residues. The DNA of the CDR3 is TGTGCCAGCAGCTTGGGCCCAGGGGGATATGAGCAGTTCTTC. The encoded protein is CASSLGPGGYEQFF.

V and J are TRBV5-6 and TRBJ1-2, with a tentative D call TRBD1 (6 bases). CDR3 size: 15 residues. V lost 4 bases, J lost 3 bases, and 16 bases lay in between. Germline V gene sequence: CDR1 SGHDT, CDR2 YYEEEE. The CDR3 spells CASSHTGIKDYGYTF. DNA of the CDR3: TGTGCCAGCAGCCATACAGGGATTAAGGACTATGGCTACACCTTC.

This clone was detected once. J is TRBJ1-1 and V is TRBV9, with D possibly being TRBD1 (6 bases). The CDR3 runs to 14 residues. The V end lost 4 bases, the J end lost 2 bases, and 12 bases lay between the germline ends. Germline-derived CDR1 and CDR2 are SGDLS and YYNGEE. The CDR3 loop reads CASSPGGRNTEAFF. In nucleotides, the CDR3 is TGTGCCAGCAGCCCGGGGGGGCGAAACACTGAAGCTTTCTTT. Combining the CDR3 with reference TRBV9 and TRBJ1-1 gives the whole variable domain DSGVTQTPKHLITATGQRVTLRCSPRSGDLSVYWYQQSLDQGLQFLIQYYNGEERAKGNILERFSAQQFPDLHSELNLSSLELGDSALYFCASSPGGRNTEAFFGQGTRLTVV.

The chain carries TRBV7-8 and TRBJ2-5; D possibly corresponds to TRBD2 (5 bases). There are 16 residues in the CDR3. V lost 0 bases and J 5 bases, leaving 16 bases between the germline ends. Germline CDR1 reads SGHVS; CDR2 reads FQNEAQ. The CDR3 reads CASSLARAGVAETQYF. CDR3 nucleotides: TGTGCCAGCAGCTTAGCGCGTGCCGGGGTTGCGGAGACCCAGTACTTC.

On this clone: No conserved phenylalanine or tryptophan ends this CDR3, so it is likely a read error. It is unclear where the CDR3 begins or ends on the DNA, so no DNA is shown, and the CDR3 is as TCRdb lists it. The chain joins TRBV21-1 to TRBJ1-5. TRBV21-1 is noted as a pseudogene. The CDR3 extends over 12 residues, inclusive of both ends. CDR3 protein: CASSLGKLSGFR.

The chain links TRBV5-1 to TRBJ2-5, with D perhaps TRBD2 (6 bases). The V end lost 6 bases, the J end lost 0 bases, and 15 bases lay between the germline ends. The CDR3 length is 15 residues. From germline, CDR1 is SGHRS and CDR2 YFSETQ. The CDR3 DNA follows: TGCGCCAGCACCCGGGGCGGGACTTACCAAGAGACCCAGTACTTC. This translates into CASTRGGTYQETQYF.

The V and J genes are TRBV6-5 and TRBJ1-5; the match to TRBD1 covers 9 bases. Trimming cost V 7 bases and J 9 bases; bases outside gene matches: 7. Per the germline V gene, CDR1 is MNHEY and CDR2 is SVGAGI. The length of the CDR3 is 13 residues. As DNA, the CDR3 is TGTGCCAGCATCGGGACAGGGCCTCGGCCCCAGCATTTT. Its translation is CASIGTGPRPQHF.

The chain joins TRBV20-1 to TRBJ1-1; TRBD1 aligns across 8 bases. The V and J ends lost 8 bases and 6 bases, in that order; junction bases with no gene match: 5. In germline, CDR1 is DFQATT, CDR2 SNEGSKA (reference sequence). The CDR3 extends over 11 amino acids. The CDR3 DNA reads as TGCAGTATAAGCAGGGGGCCTGAAGCTTTCTTT. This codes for CSISRGPEAFF.

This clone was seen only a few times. CDR3 region: CSSQDREGEYF. The CDR3 DNA follows: TGCAGCTCCCAGGACAGGGAAGGAGAGTACTTC. The J gene is TRBJ2-7, the V gene TRBV29-1; 8 bases line up with TRBD1. Germline CDR1 SQVTM, CDR2 ANQGSEA. The CDR3 extends over 11 amino acids. The V gene end was trimmed by 8 bases and the J gene end by 11 bases; junction bases not matched to a gene: 11.

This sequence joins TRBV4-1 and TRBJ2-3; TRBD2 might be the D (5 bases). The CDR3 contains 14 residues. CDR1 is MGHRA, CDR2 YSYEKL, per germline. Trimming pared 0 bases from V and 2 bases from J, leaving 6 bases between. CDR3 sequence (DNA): TGCGCCAGCAGCCAAGAGGACTTCACAGATACGCAGTATTTT. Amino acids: CASSQEDFTDTQYF.